Sequencing of this TCR beta chain was carried out in a study of spatial heterogeneity in lung cancer (dated 2019 in TCRdb). About the full investigation: Beta-chain transcripts were consistently detected in greater numbers than alpha-chain transcripts, which likely reflects a higher abundance of beta-chain transcripts. In the raw uncorrected reads, each unique combination of TCR and UMI appeared more than ten times on average. In non-small cell lung cancer, the study made a quantitative comparison of TCR alpha and beta repertoires among multiple tumor regions, matched nontumor lung and blood. Nonsynonymous mutation counts, determined by whole-exome sequencing of tumor tissue, were related to features of the TCR repertoire. At surgery, both alpha and beta chains were TCR-sequenced in 200 to 250 tumor regions, about 61 matched nontumor lung samples and some 56 PBMC samples. Beyond this particular receptor, the publication reports: Confirming at a functional level the hypothesis that regional TCRs recognize regional mutations was considered to require additional single-cell paired TCR alpha and beta sequencing. Ubiquitous expanded tumor TCRs were found in blood more often at tumor resection than at routine follow-up.

The time point label corresponds to: sample taken at primary tumor resection. Donors were some 67 patients with early-stage, untreated non-small cell lung cancer from the lung TRACERx cohort. For TCR sequencing, whole RNA was extracted from tumor and nontumor lung tissue, or from cryopreserved PBMC samples, and no cell sorting was done. A patient was chosen for TCR sequencing only when enough RNA was available from at least two tumor regions. Library construction relied on 5' RACE. Sequenced using a NextSeq 500. The TCR library protocol attached a unique molecular identifier to each TCR cDNA molecule to allow correction of PCR and sequencing errors. As for the authors' bioinformatics: TCR identification, UMI-based error correction and CDR3 extraction were all carried out with Decombinator tools. Expanded TCRs were defined as those above a frequency of 2 per 1,000, corresponding to the top 1% of the tumor frequency distribution. Each repertoire was subsampled 100 times to 5,000 TCRs, after which Renyi diversity was computed with the R vegan package. CDR3 similarity networks were built from amino acid triplet string-kernel similarity, with CDR3s being connected when pairwise similarity was above 0.82. The raw public data were reprocessed by TCRdb itself: fastp quality trimming at Q25, MiXCR clonotype calling, in-frame beta chains only. Merged by CDR3 protein, the rows form single entries marked with the most common genes and DNA. In this record, the V and J calls reflect TCRdb's handling and not the investigators' own analysis. This sample holds about 78,000 distinct CDR3 sequences; 8% were observed only once. The top ten clonotypes cover 6.8% of the sample.

About this clonotype itself: This receptor's antigen is unknown. No base qualities exist here, and no much larger clone lies one base off it.

Reading from cysteine to phenylalanine, the CDR3 counts 16 amino acids. The kept DNA is CDR3 alone, 48 bases in frame from the first base. Cut back by 2 bases and 1 base, the V and J ends lie 13 bases apart. Taken from the germline V gene (reference sequence), the CDR1 and CDR2 loops are LNHNV and YYDKDF. The sample was PBMCs, taken at surgery. The sequence was obtained from a male donor with early-stage non-small cell lung cancer. The chain is encoded by TRBV15 joined to TRBJ2-3; the D segment might be TRBD1 or TRBD2, since each matches 5 bases. The nucleotide sequence reads TGTGCCACCAGCAGAACACCGGGACGGGGCACAGATACGCAGTATTTT. Its protein is CATSRTPGRGTDTQYF.